The 7 T cell receptor beta chains below all came from one sample that was sequenced in a study of human T cells and chemical hapten exposure. Each CDR3 protein gets one entry after TCRdb re-called the RACE reads with MiXCR. This sample has 95,000 to 150,000 distinct CDR3 sequences, with 12% to 15% found just once. Regarding time point: patch test 1, 2 weeks after DPC sensitization. Treatment of the sample: therapeutic diphenylcyclopropenone sensitization with weekly scalp DPC. Source: whole blood, taken in connection with sensitization to the hapten diphenylcyclopropenone (DPC). The receptors originated from a man younger than 35 with alopecia areata. Some clones in this sample may be carry-over from other donors' samples.

The chain recombines TRBV25-1 with TRBJ2-1, with a tentative D call TRBD2 (7 bases). This CDR3 has 16 residues. Germline loops: CDR1 MGHDK, CDR2 SYGVNS. Trimming pared 1 base from V and 8 bases from J, leaving 18 bases between. The CDR3 protein is CASSEFLGGGLHEQFF. CDR3 in DNA: TGTGCCAGCAGTGAATTCCTAGGGGGGGGCCTGCATGAGCAGTTCTTC.

CDR3 sequence (DNA): TGCGCCAGCAGCCAAGACAGGGCCACCTATAATTCACCCCTCCACTTT. Protein sequence: CASSQDRATYNSPLHF. The gene calls are TRBV4-3 and TRBJ1-6; tentatively, D is TRBD1 (5 bases). Trimming cost V 0 bases and J 2 bases, with 8 bases left between them. Germline V CDR1 and CDR2: LGHNA, YSLEER. The CDR3 is made up of 16 amino acids.

The sample holds a few counts of this clonotype. This rearrangement joins TRBV7-2 to TRBJ2-1; a weak D match, TRBD1 (5 bases). Deletions cut 2 bases from V and 2 bases from J, with 13 bases between. Per germline, CDR1 SGHTA and CDR2 FQGNSA. The CDR3 is 16 amino acids. CDR3 residues: CASSLYGSGTYNEQFF. The CDR3 bases are TGTGCCAGCAGCTTATATGGGTCAGGGACCTACAATGAGCAGTTCTTC.

This rearrangement joins TRBV12-3 or TRBV12-4 to TRBJ2-5; tentative D call: TRBD2 (5 bases). Trimming took 3 bases from V and 13 from J, leaving 9 bases between them. The CDR3 runs 10 residues. CDR3 in amino acids: CASSFGSRYF. The CDR3 bases are TGTGCCAGCAGTTTTGGGAGCCGGTACTTC.

V and J are TRBV7-9 and TRBJ1-3, with 7 bases matching TRBD1. This CDR3 is built from 15 residues. V trimming: 4 bases; J trimming: 2 bases; junction bases outside the gene matches: 5. The germline gives CDR1 SEHNR, CDR2 FQNEAQ (reference sequence). The CDR3, as DNA: TGTGCCAGCAGCTCTACTACAGGGGCTGGAAACACCATATATTTT. This translates into CASSSTTGAGNTIYF.

This clonotype was recorded at least ten times. V is TRBV10-3 and J is TRBJ2-7; tentatively, D is TRBD1 (6 bases). This CDR3 region has 13 residues. V lost 6 bases and J 2 bases, leaving 11 bases between the germline ends. Germline-derived CDR1 and CDR2 are ENHRY and SYGVKD. The CDR3 DNA is TGTGCCATCAGGGACAGTCCAACCTACGAGCAGTACGTC. Translating gives CAIRDSPTYEQYV.

Many counts were recorded for this clonotype. The rearrangement uses TRBV12-3 or TRBV12-4 and TRBJ2-5; D is unresolved. With 6 bases removed from V and 3 bases from J, the gap between germline ends came to 14 bases. This CDR3 comprises 14 residues. This chain's CDR3 is CASSAAAVEETQYF. In DNA, the CDR3 is TGTGCCAGCAGCGCGGCGGCAGTGGAAGAGACCCAGTACTTC.